This record looks at one T cell receptor (beta chain) sequence and its context. Its antigen is still unknown. These data come from a study of shared clonotypes between healthy human individuals. Broader study findings: The authors sampled blood alone, and tissue repertoires likely differ.

V lost 0 bases and J lost 0, with 5 bases in between. The CDR3 covers 14 residues. The V gene's germline CDR1 is LGHNA and CDR2 YSLEER. Assay: immunoSEQ multiplex PCR; the TCRdb copy retains only in-frame clones and omits some. The sample consists of about 470,000 clones, about 85% of them appearing once. This clonotype was sampled from a woman aged 40-49 years in good health. Some clones in this sample may be carry-over from other donors' samples. This chain links TRBV4-3 with TRBJ1-2; D unclear. The sequenced material came from PBMCs. In DNA form, the CDR3 reads TGCGCCAGCAGCCAAGAGCAAGCTAACTATGGCTACACCTTC. Its translation is CASSQEQANYGYTF.